The T cell receptor (beta chain) described here comes from a study of cytomegalovirus exposure and HLA in healthy donors. PCR used 60 Vbeta primers and 13 Jbeta primers. Method: immunoSEQ multiplex PCR; TCRdb's copy keeps in-frame clones and lacks some. The table lists approximately 52,000 clones, 55% to 75% of them singletons, with around a third in the top ten. This TCR was recovered from a middle-aged man in good health and CMV-seropositive. Sequenced input: PBMCs.

The CDR3 nucleotides read TGTGCCAGCAGCAGAGGACGGGAAAATTATGGCTACACCTTC. Translating it yields CASSRGRENYGYTF. V is TRBV11-1 and J is TRBJ1-2, with D unclear. The CDR3 extends over 14 amino acids. V gave up 5 bases and J gave up 5 bases, with 15 bases separating them. CDR1 SGHAT and CDR2 FQDESV come from the germline V gene (reference sequence).